This T cell receptor beta chain was observed in a study of T cell repertoires in cytomegalovirus infection. Study as a whole: Recently identified HLA-C-restricted CMV epitopes and well-studied HLA-B-restricted CMV epitopes were used by the study.

Findings and caveats of the study: CMV-specific TCR beta clonotypes restricted by HLA-C were the ones dominating the ex vivo response. CMV carriers having the relevant HLA were flagged by cumulative public TCR beta family frequency.

The CDR3 is 15 amino acids. The germline gives CDR1 SEHNR, CDR2 FQNEAQ (reference sequence). Deletions cut 5 bases from V and 4 bases from J, with 12 bases between. On this clonotype itself: What it recognizes is unknown.

TCRdb independently ran MiXCR on the reads; one entry per CDR3 protein. The data hold just over 450,000 distinct CDR3 sequences, with roughly 42% observed a single time. The sequencing used cultured PBMCs, collected from culture after CMV antigen stimulation. The genes are TRBV7-9 and TRBJ1-6; tentatively, D is TRBD1 (5 bases). The receptor was derived from a human donor in good health (CMV status not recorded). Some clones in this sample may be carry-over from other donors' samples. This chain's CDR3 is CASSKGTAYNSPLHF. The DNA of the CDR3 is TGTGCCAGCAGCAAGGGGACGGCTTATAATTCACCCCTCCACTTT.